Many counts were recorded for the clone carrying this TCR beta chain. The antigen remains unidentified. Regions amplified from RNA transcripts were the TCR beta CDR3 regions. The TCR CDR3 first-round RT-PCR relied on the HTBI primer set. TCRdb re-called the multiplex PCR reads through MiXCR, storing one row per CDR3 protein. The table records 450,000 to 700,000 distinct CDR3 sequences, around 45% of them present only once. The data originate from a study of T cells in Graves' hyperthyroidism and ophthalmopathy. Study-wide points: Median prediction lead before ophthalmopathy onset was around 7 months with the model.

The ends lost 5 bases at V and 8 bases at J; junction bases unmatched: 7. Germline V gene lookup returns CDR1 LGHDT and CDR2 YNNKEL (reference sequence). This CDR3 has 13 amino acids. Graves' hyperthyroidism is called stable when ophthalmopathy does not progress within 18 months. In patients aged 18 to 65, hyperthyroidism was newly diagnosed, with duration under 2 months. The receptor's source is a young woman with Graves' hyperthyroidism. The V and J genes are TRBV3-1 and TRBJ1-2, with 8 bases identical to TRBD1. The source material was peripheral blood or thyroid tissue (not recorded which). DNA for the CDR3: TGTGCCAGCAGCTACCAGGGGGCGCGAGGCTACACCTTC. The encoded protein is CASSYQGARGYTF. Full variable domain (rest looked up from reference TRBV3-1 and TRBJ1-2): DTAVSQTPKYLVTQMGNDKSIKCEQNLGHDTMYWYKQDSKKFLKIMFSYNNKELIINETVPNRFSPKSPDKAHLNLHINSLELGDSAVYFCASSYQGARGYTFGSGTRLTVV.